This passage covers 11 T cell receptor beta chains from one sample sequenced in a study of blood T cell repertoires in COVID-19 (dated by TCRdb to 2019 to 2021). The library was made by the immunoSEQ multiplex PCR assay. TCRdb took this table from immuneACCESS and kept in-frame rearrangements with V and J called. Such tables lack part of the clones; where checked against another copy, unresolved V genes explain under half of the gap, and the rest is unexplained. Within this sample are roughly 65,000 clones, with 90% of them counted one time only. The biggest ten clones account for around 1.3% of the sample. The sample was peripheral blood. All receptors come from a man in his 60s with acute or convalescent COVID-19.

The gene calls are TRBV6-5 and TRBJ1-2; D not certain. The CDR3 has 13 residues. Germline lookup yields CDR1 MNHEY and CDR2 SVGAGI. V was shortened by 2 bases and J by 8 bases, with 12 bases between the two germline ends. The CDR3 sequence is CASSYSVGEGYTF. The CDR3 DNA reads as TGTGCCAGCAGTTACAGCGTCGGGGAGGGCTACACCTTC.

This chain uses TRBV10-3 with TRBJ1-4; no clear D. V lost 1 base to trimming and J lost 0 bases, with 9 bases between them. This CDR3 spans 16 amino acids. Germline CDR1 and CDR2: ENHRY and SYGVKD. CDR3 bases: TGTGCCATCAGTGAGTTGGCAGATGCAACTAATGAAAAACTGTTTTTT. Translating it yields CAISELADATNEKLFF.

The chain uses TRBV10-3 and TRBJ1-2; D gene uncertain. CDR3 length: 15 residues. The V gene's germline CDR1 is ENHRY and CDR2 SYGVKD. V was trimmed by 4 bases and J by 3 bases, leaving 15 bases between them. CDR3 in DNA: TGTGCCATCAGTGCGGGTAGCCGGGGTGACTATGGCTACACCTTC. Amino acids: CAISAGSRGDYGYTF.

The count of this clone is one. CDR3 DNA sequence: TGTGCCCCACAGGGAGGGCATATGAATCAGCCCCAGCATTTT. Amino acids: CAPQGGHMNQPQHF. The rearrangement links TRBV24-1 to TRBJ1-5; TRBD1 might be the D (6 bases). CDR1 KGHDR and CDR2 SFDVKD come from the germline V gene. CDR3 size: 14 residues. The ends were cut back, 12 bases at V and 4 bases at J, with 18 bases in the middle.

The chain links TRBV4-1 to TRBJ2-1; D is uncertain. Trimming left V 1 base short and J 8 bases short, with 15 bases between. The CDR3 is 15 amino acids. Per germline, CDR1 MGHRA and CDR2 YSYEKL. The CDR3 here is CASSQADSSRDEQFF. The CDR3 DNA reads TGCGCCAGCAGCCAAGCGGATTCCAGCCGGGATGAGCAGTTCTTC.

Regarding this clone: Other DNA sequences in this sample translate to the same CDR3. This sequence joins TRBV5-1 and TRBJ1-2; D may be TRBD1 (6 bases). Looked up from germline, CDR1 is SGHRS and CDR2 is YFSETQ. V was clipped by 2 bases and J by 4 bases, with 9 bases between them. This CDR3 has 13 residues. The CDR3 loop reads CASSLGQSYGYTF. DNA for the CDR3: TGCGCCAGCAGCTTAGGACAGAGCTATGGCTACACCTTC.

The CDR3: CASSLSGTSGGRAEQFF. The CDR3 nucleotides are TGTGCCAGCAGCCTTAGCGGGACTAGCGGGGGAAGGGCTGAGCAGTTCTTC. V and J are TRBV3-1 (or the pseudogene TRBV3-2) and TRBJ2-1; 14 bases match TRBD2. V lost 4 bases to trimming and J lost 9 bases; unmatched junction nucleotides: 11. The germline V gene has CDR1 LGHDT and CDR2 YNNKEL (reference sequence). The CDR3 covers 17 residues.

V is TRBV14 and J is TRBJ1-1, with D tentatively TRBD1 (5 bases). Germline CDR1 reads SGHDN; CDR2 reads FVKESK. Between the trimmed V and J ends, which lost 8 bases and 0 bases, there was a span of 16 bases. This CDR3 region has 15 residues. CDR3 region: CASARVPNMNTEAFF. CDR3 bases: TGTGCCAGCGCCAGGGTGCCGAACATGAACACTGAAGCTTTCTTT.

The J gene is TRBJ2-6, the V gene TRBV27; the match to TRBD1 covers 7 bases. The CDR3 has 17 residues. With 1 base clipped from V and 6 bases from J, the junction kept 9 bases outside the gene matches. Germline values: CDR1 MNHEY, CDR2 SMNVEV (reference sequence). The CDR3 DNA reads TGTGCCAGCAGTTTATTCGGGCAGGGGGTTCCGGCCAACGTCCTGACTTTC. Translated, it gives CASSLFGQGVPANVLTF.

The table lists this clone with a count of one. This chain joins TRBV19 and TRBJ1-5; TRBD1 might be the D (5 bases). V lost 10 bases and J lost 3, with 16 bases in between. Germline lookup yields CDR1 LNHDA and CDR2 SQIVND (reference sequence). There are 14 residues in the CDR3. The CDR3 region is CATELGGTNQPQHF. In nucleotides, the CDR3 is TGTGCCACCGAACTCGGGGGTACCAATCAGCCCCAGCATTTT. Supplemented by reference TRBV19 and TRBJ1-5, the full variable domain reads DGGITQSPKYLFRKEGQNVTLSCEQNLNHDAMYWYRQDPGQGLRLIYYSQIVNDFQKGDIAEGYSVSREKKESFPLTVTSAQKNPTAFYLCATELGGTNQPQHFGDGTRLSIL.

J is TRBJ2-7 and V is TRBV4-2; 10 bases map to TRBD2. The CDR3 contains 15 residues. The ends lost 2 bases at V and 4 bases at J; junction bases unmatched: 5. Germline lookup yields CDR1 LGHNA and CDR2 YNFKEQ. The DNA for the CDR3 is TGTGCCAGCAGCCAAACCGCGACTAGCGGGTACGAGCAGTACTTC. This codes for CASSQTATSGYEQYF.